This TCR beta chain came from a study of blood T cell repertoires in COVID-19. Profiled with immunoSEQ multiplex PCR; TCRdb holds only in-frame clones, not every one. Here the sample spans 100,000 to 150,000 clones, 85% being singletons. This clone turned up a few times. The trim removed 6 bases at V and 3 bases at J, leaving 5 bases unmatched. The CDR3 length is 13 residues. Germline CDR1 reads MNHEY; CDR2 reads SVGAGI. The source of this sequence is a woman of 80 years or more with acute or convalescent COVID-19. V usage is TRBV6-5 and J usage is TRBJ2-7, with TRBD1 matching 7 bases. Sequenced input: peripheral blood. CDR3 sequence reads: CASRGDRDYEQYV. The CDR3 bases are TGTGCCAGCAGGGGTGACAGGGACTACGAGCAGTACGTC.